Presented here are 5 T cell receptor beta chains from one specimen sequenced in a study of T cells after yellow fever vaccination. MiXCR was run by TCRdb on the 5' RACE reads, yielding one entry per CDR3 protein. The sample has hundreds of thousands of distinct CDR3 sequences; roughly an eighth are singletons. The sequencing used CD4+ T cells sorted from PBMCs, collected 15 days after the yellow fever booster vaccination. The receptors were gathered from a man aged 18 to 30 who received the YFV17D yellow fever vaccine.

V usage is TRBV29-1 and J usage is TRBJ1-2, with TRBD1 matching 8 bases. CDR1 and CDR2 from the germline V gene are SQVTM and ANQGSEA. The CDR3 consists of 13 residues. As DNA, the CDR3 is TGCACGGTCGGGACAGGCTGGGACTATGGCTACACCTTC. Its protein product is CTVGTGWDYGYTF.

CDR3 in DNA: TGTGCCTGGAGATATTGGGGGTTCGGGAACACCGGGGAGCTGTTTTTT. It encodes CAWRYWGFGNTGELFF. The V call is TRBV30, the J call TRBJ2-2; D possibly uses TRBD1 or TRBD2 (5 bases each). Germline-derived CDR1 and CDR2 are GTSNPN and SVGIG (reference sequence). This CDR3 is 16 amino acids long. The V and J ends lost 3 bases and 1 base respectively, with 15 bases between them.

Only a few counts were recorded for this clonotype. In nucleotides, the CDR3 is TGCGCCAGCAGCTTGGTTGCGGGGCCGGGCACTGAAGCTTTCTTT. The encoded protein is CASSLVAGPGTEAFF. The rearrangement joins TRBV5-1 to TRBJ1-1, with D possibly being TRBD1 (5 bases). Per germline, CDR1 SGHRS and CDR2 YFSETQ. The CDR3 extends over 15 amino acids. Between the trimmed V and J ends, which lost 0 bases and 4 bases, there was a span of 13 bases.

The CDR3 DNA reads as TGTGCCAGCAGCTTGGTTGACAGGGAAGCCGGGGAGCTGTTTTTT. It translates to CASSLVDREAGELFF. J is TRBJ2-2 and V is TRBV5-6; 7 bases align to TRBD1. This CDR3 region has 15 residues. The V gene's germline CDR1 is SGHDT and CDR2 YYEEEE. Trimming took 0 bases from V and 6 from J; bases not matched to a gene: 5.

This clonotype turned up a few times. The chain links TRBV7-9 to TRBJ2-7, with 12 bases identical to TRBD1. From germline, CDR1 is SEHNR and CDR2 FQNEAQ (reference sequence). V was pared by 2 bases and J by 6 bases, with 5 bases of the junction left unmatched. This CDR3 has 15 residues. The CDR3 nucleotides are TGTGCCAGCAGCTTACTCCGGGACAGGGGGCTCGAGCAGTACTTC. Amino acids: CASSLLRDRGLEQYF.